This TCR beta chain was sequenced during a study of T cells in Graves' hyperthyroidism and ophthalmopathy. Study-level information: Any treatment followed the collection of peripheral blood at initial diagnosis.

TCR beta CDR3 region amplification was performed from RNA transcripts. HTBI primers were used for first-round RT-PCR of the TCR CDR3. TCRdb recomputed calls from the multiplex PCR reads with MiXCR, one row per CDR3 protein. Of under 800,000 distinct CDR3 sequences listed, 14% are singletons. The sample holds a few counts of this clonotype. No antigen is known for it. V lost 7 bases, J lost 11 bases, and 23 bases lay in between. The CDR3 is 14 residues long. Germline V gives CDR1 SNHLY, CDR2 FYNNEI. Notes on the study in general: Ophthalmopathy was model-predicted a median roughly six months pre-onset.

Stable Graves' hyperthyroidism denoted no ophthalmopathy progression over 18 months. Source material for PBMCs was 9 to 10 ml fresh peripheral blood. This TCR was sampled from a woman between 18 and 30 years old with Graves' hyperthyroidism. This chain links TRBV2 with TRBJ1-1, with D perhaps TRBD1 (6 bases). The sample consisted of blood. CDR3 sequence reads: CASTSTRGAARAFF. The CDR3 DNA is TGTGCCAGCACTTCAACGAGGGGGGCCGCCCGCGCTTTCTTT.